A single sample gave rise to the 7 T cell receptor beta chains below, sequenced in a study of Ad26.COV2.S vaccination and SARS-CoV-2 variants. Clones were read by immunoSEQ multiplex PCR, and TCRdb kept only the in-frame ones, dropping some. The sample carries about 320,000 clones, 86% recorded once. Treatment indicated: roughly 20 received Ad26.COV2.S at low or high dose, single or two shots; 5 received placebo; per-sample allocation not given. Following the first vaccine or placebo injection, samples were taken on day 63. The source material was peripheral blood, sampled in a trial of Ad26.COV2.S vaccine versus placebo. The origin of the receptors is a person between 18 and 65 years old who received the Ad26.COV2.S COVID-19 vaccine or a placebo.

The genes are TRBV18 and TRBJ1-2; TRBD1 aligns across 7 bases. The CDR3 has 15 amino acids. Germline CDR1 and CDR2: KGHSH and LQKENI. The V and J ends lost 3 bases and 3 bases, in that order; junction bases with no gene match: 7. In DNA form, the CDR3 reads TGTGCCAGCTCACCCCAGACAGGGCAGGACTATGGCTACACCTTC. Translated: CASSPQTGQDYGYTF. The whole variable domain, filled in from reference TRBV18 and TRBJ1-2, reads NAGVMQNPRHLVRRRGQEARLRCSPMKGHSHVYWYRQLPEEGLKFMVYLQKENIIDESGMPKERFSAEFPKEGPSILRIQQVVRGDSAAYFCASSPQTGQDYGYTFGSGTRLTVV.

This clone showed up just once. The chain has TRBV9 and TRBJ1-2; D is uncertain. Trimming shortened V by 0 bases and J by 2 bases, and 14 bases separated the two germline ends. CDR1 and CDR2 (germline): SGDLS, YYNGEE. This CDR3 has 16 residues. CDR3 DNA sequence: TGTGCCAGCAGCGTAGCTTCCGCAGACGTAAACTATGGCTACACCTTC. Amino acid sequence: CASSVASADVNYGYTF.

The chain joins TRBV6-5 to TRBJ2-7; perhaps TRBD1 as D (6 bases). V was clipped by 2 bases and J by 7 bases, with 15 bases between them. Germline-derived CDR1 and CDR2 are MNHEY and SVGAGI. There are 14 residues in the CDR3. This chain's CDR3 is CASSYTRDTSEQYF. Here the CDR3 DNA reads TGTGCCAGCAGTTACACCCGGGACACCTCGGAGCAGTACTTC.

This clone was recorded once. This chain connects TRBV6-5 to TRBJ2-3; 9 bases match TRBD2. The length of the CDR3 is 16 residues. CDR1 and CDR2 from the germline V gene are MNHEY and SVGAGI. After removal of 0 bases from V and 5 bases from J, the junction contained 6 bases not matched to a gene. The CDR3 DNA sequence: TGTGCCAGCAGTTACTCGAGGCGGGGGGGCCAAGATACGCAGTATTTT. It translates to CASSYSRRGGQDTQYF.

This clone was seen a single time. The chain employs TRBV7-9 and TRBJ2-3; D possibly corresponds to TRBD1 (6 bases). This CDR3 has 17 residues. The V gene's germline CDR1 is SEHNR and CDR2 FQNEAQ (reference sequence). V lost 3 bases, J lost 3 bases, and 19 bases lay in between. This CDR3 reads CASSFNLGRGTTDTQYF. The CDR3 nucleotides are TGTGCCAGCAGCTTTAACCTTGGCAGGGGTACGACAGATACGCAGTATTTT.

The V call is TRBV30, the J call TRBJ1-4; no definite D call. V was trimmed by 3 bases and J by 0 bases, leaving 14 bases between them. Germline V CDR1 and CDR2: GTSNPN, SVGIG (reference sequence). The length of the CDR3 is 16 residues. CDR3 protein: CAWRTLGGATNEKLFF. DNA of the CDR3: TGTGCCTGGAGAACCCTAGGAGGAGCAACTAATGAAAAACTGTTTTTT.

The chain carries TRBV5-4 and TRBJ2-2; D call uncertain. CDR1 and CDR2 from the germline V gene are SGHNT and YYREEE (reference sequence). Trimming left V 1 base short and J 3 bases short, with 10 bases between. CDR3 size: 15 residues. CDR3 region: CASSLIESDTGELFF. CDR3 DNA sequence: TGTGCCAGCAGCTTGATAGAGTCGGACACCGGGGAGCTGTTTTTT.